This T cell receptor beta chain was identified during a study of T cell responses to AZD1222 COVID-19 vaccine (dated by TCRdb to 2020 to 2023). With respect to the entire study: AZD1222 recipients given second doses at about 4 weeks or at about 12 weeks were pooled, since spike-specific TCR depth and breadth were not found to differ between the two schedules. TCR sequencing was performed for 230 to 250 trial participants, of whom 200 to 220 were given two doses of AZD1222 and around 26 were given two doses of MenACWY control vaccine. Trial participants were enrolled by age into 18-55, 56-69 and 70-plus year subgroups, with roughly 160, 29 and 62 TCR-sequenced participants respectively. Overall study results and their limits: Reportedly, close to half of the unique spike-specific TCRs recognized epitopes lying outside the regions that are mutated in the B.1.351 and B.1.1.7 variants. Conclusions about previously exposed vaccinees are limited, since just six AZD1222 recipients were seropositive for SARS-CoV-2 at baseline. In the small 56-69-year group, the increase in depth fell short of significance, most likely because of low power. Participants were mostly white British, with more females than males. The authors suggested clonal diversity may have been underestimated. CD4 TCRs associated with the vaccine covered the entire spike protein, and the dominant responses were in regions 160-218 and 743-854. Because no day 14 peak-response samples were available, repertoires were characterized only after the peak T cell response. A significant rise in spike-specific TCR breadth and depth was observed after two AZD1222 doses relative to day 0 and relative to MenACWY recipients.

In regard to this clone: The clone's antigen remains unknown. The record has no base qualities; no much larger clone is one base away.

This sample's time point label indicates: baseline before first vaccination. The vaccinee samples were drawn from two UK trials, COV001 and COV002, one of which was a single-blind randomized controlled phase 2/3 trial testing AZD1222 (ChAdOx1 nCoV-19) in healthy adults. Trial participant PBMC samples were collected at day 0 and day 28 after the second dose for TCRbeta chain sequencing. The CDR3 measures 16 amino acids from cysteine to phenylalanine. The CDR3 DNA has 48 bases and is translated from base 1. The germline V gene provides CDR1 MDHEN and CDR2 SYDVKM. The junction shows trimming of 5 bases on V and 4 bases on J, and the gene matches do not reach 8 bases of it. The CDR3 regions of human TCRbeta chains were subjected to immunosequencing. In the authors' own workflow: TCRs in the repertoires were matched against a reference library of SARS-CoV-2-specific TCRs that had been generated with the MIRA antigen-specificity platform. Breadth meant the fraction of unique TCRs that were SARS-CoV-2-associated, whereas depth meant the fraction of total T cells that were SARS-CoV-2-associated. Using the MIRA data, each spike-specific TCR was mapped to the spike region that the TCR reacts to and placed in a CD4 or CD8 class. Log10-transformed breadth and depth values were compared by one-way ANOVA with Sidak's multiple comparisons tests. Held by TCRdb, this immuneACCESS table contains in-frame sequences only and omits some clones. Under half of the omission traces to an unresolved V gene where checked; the cause of the rest is unknown. The V and J calls and clone size come from that table; D and trimming were worked out from the DNA. This sample is represented by about 73,000 clones; around 88% of them were singletons. Around 21% of the sample is in the top ten clones.

The receptor was isolated from an adult in good health. Rearrangement joined TRBV28 to TRBJ2-7; the central 13 bases match TRBD2. Sequenced material: peripheral blood, taken on day 0 of AZD1222 vaccination. The DNA is TGTGCCAGCAGTCGAGGACTAGCGGGGGAGACGTACGAGCAGTACTTC. This codes for CASSRGLAGETYEQYF.